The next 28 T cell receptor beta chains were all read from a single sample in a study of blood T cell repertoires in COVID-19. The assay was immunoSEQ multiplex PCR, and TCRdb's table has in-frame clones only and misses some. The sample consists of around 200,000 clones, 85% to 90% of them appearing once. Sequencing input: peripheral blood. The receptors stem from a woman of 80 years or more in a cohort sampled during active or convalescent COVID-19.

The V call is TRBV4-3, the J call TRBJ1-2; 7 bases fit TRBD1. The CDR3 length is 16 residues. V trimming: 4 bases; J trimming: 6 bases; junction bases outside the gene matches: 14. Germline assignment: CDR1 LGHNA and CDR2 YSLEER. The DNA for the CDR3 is TGCGCCAGCAGCCGAGTATACCCGACAGGGAGCAATGGCTACACCTTC. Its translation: CASSRVYPTGSNGYTF.

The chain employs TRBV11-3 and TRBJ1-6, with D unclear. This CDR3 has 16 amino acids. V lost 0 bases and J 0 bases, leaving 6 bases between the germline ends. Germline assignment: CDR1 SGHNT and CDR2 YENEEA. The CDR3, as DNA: TGTGCCAGCAGCTTAGAGCTAAGCTCCTATAATTCACCCCTCCACTTT. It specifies CASSLELSSYNSPLHF.

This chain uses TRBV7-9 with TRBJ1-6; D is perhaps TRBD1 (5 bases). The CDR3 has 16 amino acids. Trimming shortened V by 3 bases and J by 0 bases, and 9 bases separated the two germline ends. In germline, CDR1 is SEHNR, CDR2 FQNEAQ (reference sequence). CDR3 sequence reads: CASSFQGSSYNSPLHF. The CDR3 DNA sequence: TGTGCCAGCAGCTTTCAGGGATCCTCCTATAATTCACCCCTCCACTTT.

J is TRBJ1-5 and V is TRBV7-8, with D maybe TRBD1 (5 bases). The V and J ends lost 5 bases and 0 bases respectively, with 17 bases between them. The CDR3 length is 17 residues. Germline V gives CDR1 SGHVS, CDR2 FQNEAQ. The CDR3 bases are TGTGCCAGCAGCATAAGAGGGACGGGGGTTAGCAATCAGCCCCAGCATTTT. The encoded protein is CASSIRGTGVSNQPQHF. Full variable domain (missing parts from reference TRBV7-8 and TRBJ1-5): GAGVSQSPRYKVAKRGQDVALRCDPISGHVSLFWYQQALGQGPEFLTYFQNEAQLDKSGLPSDRFFAERPEGSVSTLKIQRTQQEDSAVYLCASSIRGTGVSNQPQHFGDGTRLSIL.

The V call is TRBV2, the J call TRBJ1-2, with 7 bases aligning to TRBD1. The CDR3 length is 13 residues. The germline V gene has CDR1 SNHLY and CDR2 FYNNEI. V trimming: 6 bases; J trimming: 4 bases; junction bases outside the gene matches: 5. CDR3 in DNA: TGTGCCAGCAGCGCGACAGGGCGCTATGGCTACACCTTC. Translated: CASSATGRYGYTF.

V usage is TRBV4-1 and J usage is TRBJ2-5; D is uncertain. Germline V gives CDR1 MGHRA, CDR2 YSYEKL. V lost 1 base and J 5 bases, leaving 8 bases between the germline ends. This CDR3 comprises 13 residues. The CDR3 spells CASSQVVSETQYF. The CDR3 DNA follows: TGCGCCAGCAGCCAAGTAGTTTCTGAGACCCAGTACTTC.

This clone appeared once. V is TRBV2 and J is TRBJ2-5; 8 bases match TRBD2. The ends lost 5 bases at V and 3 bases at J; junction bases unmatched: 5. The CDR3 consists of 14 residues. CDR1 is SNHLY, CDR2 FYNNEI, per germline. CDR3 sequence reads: CASSSTSGKETQYF. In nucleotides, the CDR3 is TGTGCCAGCAGTTCCACTAGCGGCAAAGAGACCCAGTACTTC. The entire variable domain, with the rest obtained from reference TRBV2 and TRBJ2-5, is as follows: EPEVTQTPSHQVTQMGQEVILRCVPISNHLYFYWYRQILGQKVEFLVSFYNNEISEKSEIFDDQFSVERPDGSNFTLKIRSTKLEDSAMYFCASSSTSGKETQYFGPGTRLLVL.

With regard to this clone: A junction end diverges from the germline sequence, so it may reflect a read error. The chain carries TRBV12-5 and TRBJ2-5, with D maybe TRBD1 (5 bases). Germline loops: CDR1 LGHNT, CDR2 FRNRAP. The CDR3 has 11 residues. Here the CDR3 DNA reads TGTGCTAGTGGTCCCGACAGAGCCAGCCACTTC. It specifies CASGPDRASHF. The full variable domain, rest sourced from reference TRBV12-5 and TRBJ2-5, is DARVTQTPRHKVTEMGQEVTMRCQPILGHNTVFWYRQTMMQGLELLAYFRNRAPLDDSGMPKDRFSAEMPDATLATLKIQPSEPRDSAVYFCASGPDRASHFGPGTRLLVL.

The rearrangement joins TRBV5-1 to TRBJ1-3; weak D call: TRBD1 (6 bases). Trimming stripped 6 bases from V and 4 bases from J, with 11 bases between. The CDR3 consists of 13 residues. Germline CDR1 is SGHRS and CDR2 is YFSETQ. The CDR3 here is CASTTDRGNTIYF. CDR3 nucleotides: TGCGCCAGCACCACGGACAGAGGAAACACCATATATTTT.

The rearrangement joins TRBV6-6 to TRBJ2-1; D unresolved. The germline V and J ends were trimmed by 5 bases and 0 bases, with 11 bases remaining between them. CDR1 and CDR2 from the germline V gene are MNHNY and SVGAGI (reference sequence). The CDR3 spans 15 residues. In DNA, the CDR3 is TGTGCCAGCAGTCCGGTGGGCAGCTCCTACAATGAGCAGTTCTTC. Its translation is CASSPVGSSYNEQFF.

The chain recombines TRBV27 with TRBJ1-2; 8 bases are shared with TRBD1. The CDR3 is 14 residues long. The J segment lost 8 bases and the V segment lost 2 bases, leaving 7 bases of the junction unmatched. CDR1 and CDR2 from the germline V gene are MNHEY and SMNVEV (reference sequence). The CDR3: CASSLRQGLSGYTF. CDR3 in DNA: TGTGCCAGCAGTTTACGACAGGGGTTGAGCGGCTACACCTTC.

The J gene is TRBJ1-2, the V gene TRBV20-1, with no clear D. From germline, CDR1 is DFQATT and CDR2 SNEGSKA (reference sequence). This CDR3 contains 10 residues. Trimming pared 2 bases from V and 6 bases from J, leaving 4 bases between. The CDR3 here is CSARPDGYTF. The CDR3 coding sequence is TGCAGTGCTAGACCGGATGGCTACACCTTC.

The CDR3 region is CATGLAGSDTQYF. The DNA for the CDR3 is TGTGCCACAGGACTAGCGGGAAGTGATACGCAGTATTTT. This chain joins TRBV24-1 and TRBJ2-3; TRBD2 matches at 12 bases. CDR3 length: 13 amino acids. Losses at the gene ends were 10 bases for V and 6 bases for J; bases not matched to a gene: 4. The germline V gene encodes CDR1 KGHDR and CDR2 SFDVKD.

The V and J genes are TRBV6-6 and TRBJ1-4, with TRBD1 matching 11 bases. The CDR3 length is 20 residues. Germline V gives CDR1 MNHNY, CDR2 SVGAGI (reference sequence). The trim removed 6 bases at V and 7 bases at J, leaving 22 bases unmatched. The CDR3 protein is CASSLRVWKGTGGAREKLFF. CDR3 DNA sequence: TGTGCCAGCAGCCTACGAGTATGGAAGGGGACAGGGGGTGCACGTGAAAAACTGTTTTTT.

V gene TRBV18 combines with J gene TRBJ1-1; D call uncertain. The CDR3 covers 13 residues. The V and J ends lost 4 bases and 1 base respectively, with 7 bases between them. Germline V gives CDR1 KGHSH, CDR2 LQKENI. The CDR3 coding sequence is TGTGCCAGCTCACTCCTAGAGAACACTGAAGCTTTCTTT. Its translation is CASSLLENTEAFF.

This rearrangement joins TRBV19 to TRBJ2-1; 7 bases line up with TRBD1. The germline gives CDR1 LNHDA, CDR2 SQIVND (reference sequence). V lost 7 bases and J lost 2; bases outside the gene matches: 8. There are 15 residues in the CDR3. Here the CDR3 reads CASTQSQGAYNEQFF. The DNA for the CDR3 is TGTGCCAGTACCCAGAGCCAGGGGGCCTACAATGAGCAGTTCTTC.

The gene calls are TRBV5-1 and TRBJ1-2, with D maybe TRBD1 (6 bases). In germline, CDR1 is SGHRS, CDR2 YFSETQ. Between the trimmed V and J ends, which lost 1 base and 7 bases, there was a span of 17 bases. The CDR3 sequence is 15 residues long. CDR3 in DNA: TGCGCCAGCAGCTTGACACAGGGATTTGAACGTGGCTACACCTTC. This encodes CASSLTQGFERGYTF.

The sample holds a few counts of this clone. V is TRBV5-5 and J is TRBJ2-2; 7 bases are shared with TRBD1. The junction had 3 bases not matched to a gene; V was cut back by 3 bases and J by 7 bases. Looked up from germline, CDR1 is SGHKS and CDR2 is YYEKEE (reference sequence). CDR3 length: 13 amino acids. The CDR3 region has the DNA TGTGCCAGCAGCTCGCAGGGGGACGGGGAGCTGTTTTTT. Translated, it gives CASSSQGDGELFF.

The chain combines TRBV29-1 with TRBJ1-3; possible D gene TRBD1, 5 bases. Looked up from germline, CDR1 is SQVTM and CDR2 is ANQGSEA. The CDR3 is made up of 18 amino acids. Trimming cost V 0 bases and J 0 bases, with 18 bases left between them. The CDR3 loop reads CSVEDRRGFYPSGNTIYF. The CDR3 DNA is TGCAGCGTTGAAGATCGGAGGGGATTTTACCCCTCTGGAAACACCATATATTTT.

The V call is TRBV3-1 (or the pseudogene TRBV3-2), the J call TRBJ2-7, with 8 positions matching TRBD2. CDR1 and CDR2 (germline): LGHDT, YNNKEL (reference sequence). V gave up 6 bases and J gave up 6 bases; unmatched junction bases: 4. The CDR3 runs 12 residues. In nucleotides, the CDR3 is TGTGCCAGCAGGCGGGGGGCGGCCGAGCAGTACTTC. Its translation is CASRRGAAEQYF.

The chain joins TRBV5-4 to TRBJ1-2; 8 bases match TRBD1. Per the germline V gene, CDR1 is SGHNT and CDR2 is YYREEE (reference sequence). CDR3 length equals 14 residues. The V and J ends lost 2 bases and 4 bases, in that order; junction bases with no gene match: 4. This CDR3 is CASSFGQGPYGYTF. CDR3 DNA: TGTGCCAGCAGCTTTGGACAGGGTCCCTATGGCTACACCTTC.

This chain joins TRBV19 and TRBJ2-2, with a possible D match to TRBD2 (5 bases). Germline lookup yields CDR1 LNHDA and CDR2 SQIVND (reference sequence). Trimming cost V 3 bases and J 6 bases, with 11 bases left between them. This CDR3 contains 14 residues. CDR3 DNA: TGTGCCAGTAGTATTACTAGTTCTTCCGGGGAGCTGTTTTTT. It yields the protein CASSITSSSGELFF. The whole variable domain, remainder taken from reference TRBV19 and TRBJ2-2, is DGGITQSPKYLFRKEGQNVTLSCEQNLNHDAMYWYRQDPGQGLRLIYYSQIVNDFQKGDIAEGYSVSREKKESFPLTVTSAQKNPTAFYLCASSITSSSGELFFGEGSRLTVL.

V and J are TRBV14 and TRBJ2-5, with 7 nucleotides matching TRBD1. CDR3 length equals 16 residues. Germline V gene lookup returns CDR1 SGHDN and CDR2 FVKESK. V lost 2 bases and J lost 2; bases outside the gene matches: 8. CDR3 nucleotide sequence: TGTGCCAGCAGCCAAACGTTGCCAGGGGGTCAAGAGACCCAGTACTTC. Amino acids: CASSQTLPGGQETQYF.

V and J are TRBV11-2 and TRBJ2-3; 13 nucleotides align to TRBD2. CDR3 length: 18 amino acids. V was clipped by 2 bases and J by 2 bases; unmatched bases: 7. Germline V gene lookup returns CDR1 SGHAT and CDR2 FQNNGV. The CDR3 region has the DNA TGTGCCAGCAGCTTAAGACTAGCGGGGGGTCTTATCACAGATACGCAGTATTTT. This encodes CASSLRLAGGLITDTQYF.

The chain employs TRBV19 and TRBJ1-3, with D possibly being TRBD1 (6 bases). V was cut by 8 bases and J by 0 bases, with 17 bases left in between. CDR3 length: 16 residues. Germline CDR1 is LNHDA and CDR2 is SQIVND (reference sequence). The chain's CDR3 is CASAGGRPISGNTIYF. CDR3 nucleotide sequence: TGTGCCAGTGCGGGGGGCAGGCCCATCTCTGGAAACACCATATATTTT.

The CDR3 DNA is TGTGCCAGCAGCAACCCTTTTACAGAAAACACTGAAGCTTTCTTT. The encoded protein is CASSNPFTENTEAFF. The rearrangement links TRBV21-1 to TRBJ1-1; the table names TRBD1, a call not compared with the DNA. TRBV21-1 is tagged as a pseudogene. The CDR3 extends over 15 amino acids.

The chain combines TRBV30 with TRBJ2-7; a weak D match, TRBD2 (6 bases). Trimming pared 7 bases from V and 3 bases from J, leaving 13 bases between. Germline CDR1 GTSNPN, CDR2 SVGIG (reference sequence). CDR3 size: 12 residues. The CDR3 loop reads CASSTAGYEQYV. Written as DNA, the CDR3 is TGTGCCTCCTCGACAGCGGGCTACGAGCAGTACGTC.

CDR3 protein: CASSSSRGGSLYEQYF. CDR3 DNA sequence: TGCGCCAGCAGTTCCTCTCGCGGGGGGTCCCTCTACGAGCAGTACTTC. This sequence joins TRBV5-1 and TRBJ2-7; TRBD2 matches 8 bases. With V trimmed by 5 bases and J by 3 bases, 13 bases remained unmatched. Germline CDR1 is SGHRS and CDR2 is YFSETQ. This CDR3 is built from 16 residues. The variable domain in full, completed from reference TRBV5-1 and TRBJ2-7, reads KAGVTQTPRYLIKTRGQQVTLSCSPISGHRSVSWYQQTPGQGLQFLFEYFSETQRNKGNFPGRFSGRQFSNSRSEMNVSTLELGDSALYLCASSSSRGGSLYEQYFGPGTRLTVT.